In its sample, the clone carrying this TCR beta chain ranks as large (0.1 to 1%). This sample was taken from a study of blood T cell repertoires in COVID-19. Study as a whole: Sources were T cells, B-cell-depleted T cells, or PBMCs; the material itself was cDNA or gDNA.

Sequenced by immunoSEQ multiplex PCR; TCRdb stores in-frame clones only, minus some. The data show about 51,000 clones, with roughly 86% seen just once and 3.5% to 4.5% held by the top ten. CDR1 is SGHTA, CDR2 FQGNSA, per germline. The ends were cut back, 5 bases at V and 7 bases at J, with 18 bases in the middle. The CDR3 extends over 14 amino acids. The receptor was derived from a man aged 80 or over with active COVID-19. Sequencing used peripheral blood. The chain has TRBV7-2 and TRBJ2-7; maybe TRBD2 (5 bases). The CDR3 sequence: CASSQSNPWEEQYF. For the CDR3, the DNA is TGTGCCAGCAGCCAATCCAACCCGTGGGAGGAGCAGTACTTC. The complete variable domain, with remaining parts taken from reference TRBV7-2 and TRBJ2-7, reads GAGVSQSPSNKVTEKGKDVELRCDPISGHTALYWYRQSLGQGLEFLIYFQGNSAPDKSGLPSDRFSAERTGGSVSTLTIQRTQQEDSAVYLCASSQSNPWEEQYFGPGTRLTVT.